This is a list of T cell receptor beta chains from one sample in a study of T cell responses to AZD1222 COVID-19 vaccine. Libraries were prepared by immunoSEQ multiplex PCR; TCRdb keeps only in-frame clonotypes and omits some of them. The table shows fewer than 150,000 clones, with approximately 85% occurring only once. This sample comprised peripheral blood, obtained 28 days after the second AZD1222 dose. All receptors come from an adult who received the AZD1222 COVID-19 vaccine. Both conserved end residues are part of each CDR3. A D gene is named only where the DNA matches it firmly. Rows may omit the clone size; those that give it use once, few, many or a size class.

few	TRBV28	TRBJ1-2	-	TGTGCCAGCACCGTGGGGGTCTATGGCTACACCTTC	CASTVGVYGYTF
once	TRBV6-5	TRBJ1-4	-	TGTGCCAGCAGTTACTCGGCCGGGACACCGATTGAAAAACTGTTTTTT	CASSYSAGTPIEKLFF
-	TRBV7-9	TRBJ1-2	TRBD1	TGTGCCAGCAGCCTAGGACAGGTTAACTATGGCTACACCTTC	CASSLGQVNYGYTF
-	TRBV3-1/TRBV3-2	TRBJ2-2	-	TGTGCCAGCAGCCAAGCAGGGGGGGCCGGGGAGCTGTTTTTT	CASSQAGGAGELFF
-	TRBV2	TRBJ2-7	-	TGTGCCAGCGCCCGGGGCTCCTACGAGCAGTACTTC	CASARGSYEQYF
once	TRBV6-5	TRBJ2-7	-	TGTGCCAGCAGCCCCACCCACACAGCTTACGAGCAGTACTTC	CASSPTHTAYEQYF
-	TRBV4-3	TRBJ1-4	-	TGCGCCAGCAGCCAAACTCGTACTGCAACTAATGAAAAACTGTTTTTT	CASSQTRTATNEKLFF
-	TRBV6-2/TRBV6-3	TRBJ2-4	-	TGTGCCAGCAGTTACTCGAGTACAGGGTTAATGGCCAAAAACATTCAGTACTTC	CASSYSSTGLMAKNIQYF
-	TRBV3-1/TRBV3-2	TRBJ1-2	-	TGTGCCAGCAGCCAAGGACGAGGGCAGGGCTACACCTTC	CASSQGRGQGYTF
once	TRBV18	TRBJ2-2	-	TGTGCCAGCTCACCTAGTGATCCCACCGGGGAGCTGTTTTTT	CASSPSDPTGELFF
-	TRBV20-1	TRBJ2-2	-	TGCAGTGCTAGTCGTAAATTGAACACCGGGGAGCTGTTTTTT	CSASRKLNTGELFF
-	TRBV11-2	TRBJ2-7	-	TGTGCCAGCAGCTTAGGCAGGGGCGACGAGCAGTACTTC	CASSLGRGDEQYF
-	TRBV6-5	TRBJ1-1	TRBD1	TGTGCCAGCAGTTACAAGAACAGGGGGGGGACTGAAGCTTTCTTT	CASSYKNRGGTEAFF
-	TRBV10-3	TRBJ1-4	-	TGTGCCATCAGTGAGTCGTTCGGGATCCCAACTAATGAAAAACTGTTTTTT	CAISESFGIPTNEKLFF
-	TRBV28	TRBJ1-5	-	TGTGCCAGCAGTTTAGAAGGAATTGGCAATCAGCCCCAGCATTTT	CASSLEGIGNQPQHF
-	TRBV19	TRBJ1-6	-	TGTGCCAGTAGTATAGACCTGGATTCACCCCTCCACTTT	CASSIDLDSPLHF
-	TRBV27	TRBJ1-1	TRBD1	TGTGCCAGCAGACCCGGACAGGGGCGAATGTCTGAAGCTTTCTTT	CASRPGQGRMSEAFF
-	TRBV30	TRBJ1-4	-	TGTGCCTGGAGTGCGGGGCAGATGAATGAAAAACTGTTTTTT	CAWSAGQMNEKLFF
few	TRBV19	TRBJ2-4	-	TGTGCCAGTAGCCCAGGGGATGTCAAAAACATTCAGTACTTC	CASSPGDVKNIQYF
once	TRBV3-1/TRBV3-2	TRBJ1-1	-	TGTGCCAGCAGCCCCTGGGGGGGCAAGGACACTGAAGCTTTCTTT	CASSPWGGKDTEAFF
-	TRBV6-5	TRBJ1-1	-	TGTGCCAGCAGTTACAGCAATTTTGGGTCGTCCACTGAAGCTTTCTTT	CASSYSNFGSSTEAFF
-	TRBV18	TRBJ1-2	-	TGTGCCAGCTCACCCGGGACGGCGAACTATGGCTACACCTTC	CASSPGTANYGYTF
-	TRBV2	TRBJ2-2	-	TGTGCCAGCAGTGAAACTAGCTGGGACGGGGAGCTGTTTTTT	CASSETSWDGELFF
-	TRBV6-5	TRBJ2-7	-	TGTGCCAGCAGTTCCCTTAGTGTTACCGTAGGCGAGCAGTACTTC	CASSSLSVTVGEQYF
-	TRBV6-1	TRBJ1-2	-	TGTGCCAGCAGTGAAGCGCGGCGGCTCTCTAACTATGGCTACACCTTC	CASSEARRLSNYGYTF
-	TRBV2	TRBJ1-5	-	TGTGCCAGCATTATGGGTGTTGGCAATCAGCCCCAGCATTTT	CASIMGVGNQPQHF
-	TRBV7-8	TRBJ2-7	-	TGTGCCAGCAGCCCGATTCCCGGGGCGGCATACGAGCAGTACTTC	CASSPIPGAAYEQYF
-	TRBV10-3	TRBJ1-6	-	TGTGCCATCAGTGAGTCCTCGGTGCACAGAAATTCACCCCTCCACTTT	CAISESSVHRNSPLHF
-	TRBV19	TRBJ1-5	-	TGTGCCAGTAGTATATCGCGGGATCAGCCCCAGCATTTT	CASSISRDQPQHF
few	TRBV4-2	TRBJ2-1	TRBD2	TGTGCCAGCAGATTTCAACTAGCGGGAGCCTACAATGAGCAGTTCTTC	CASRFQLAGAYNEQFF
once	TRBV5-1	TRBJ2-7	-	TGCGCCAGCAGCTTGACGGCCTTCTCCTACGAGCAGTACTTC	CASSLTAFSYEQYF
once	TRBV10-3	TRBJ2-7	TRBD2	TGTGCCATCAGTGGATCTGAGGGACTAGCGGGGCGGCAGTACTTC	CAISGSEGLAGRQYF